This T cell receptor beta chain was sequenced for a study of shared clonotypes between healthy human individuals. Naive CD8 isolation took CD45RO-negative cells positively selected for CCR7 and excluded terminally differentiated effector memory CD45RA+ cells. The assay was immunoSEQ multiplex PCR, and TCRdb's table has in-frame clones only and misses some. This table holds millions of clones, about 94% found once. The CDR3 runs to 14 residues. Germline V CDR1 and CDR2: SGHVS, FQNEAQ. V lost 4 bases and J lost 7; bases outside the gene matches: 6. Only one count was recorded for this clone. This TCR derives from a man between 18 and 35 years old in good health. Specimen: naive CD8+ T cells sorted from blood. The rearrangement joins TRBV7-8 to TRBJ2-1; TRBD2 agrees at 8 bases. DNA for the CDR3: TGTGCCAGCAGCTCGGGACTAGTCTTAAATGAGCAGTTCTTC. This encodes CASSSGLVLNEQFF. Supplemented by reference TRBV7-8 and TRBJ2-1, the full variable domain reads GAGVSQSPRYKVAKRGQDVALRCDPISGHVSLFWYQQALGQGPEFLTYFQNEAQLDKSGLPSDRFFAERPEGSVSTLKIQRTQQEDSAVYLCASSSGLVLNEQFFGPGTRLTVL.